This T cell receptor beta chain was captured by sequencing in a study of shared clonotypes between healthy human individuals. Libraries were prepared by immunoSEQ multiplex PCR; TCRdb keeps only in-frame clonotypes and omits some of them. This table holds hundreds of thousands of clones, about 95% found once. V was clipped by 4 bases and J by 2 bases; unmatched bases: 10. This CDR3 contains 16 residues. Germline loops: CDR1 SEHNR, CDR2 FQNEAQ (reference sequence). Naive CD8 isolation took CD45RO-negative cells positively selected for CCR7 and excluded terminally differentiated effector memory CD45RA+ cells.

The chain uses TRBV7-9 and TRBJ2-7, with TRBD1 matching over 8 bases. The sequenced sample was naive CD8+ T cells sorted from blood. The receptor was isolated from a woman aged 25 to 39 in good health. In nucleotides, the CDR3 is TGTGCCAGCAGCTCATCGCGGGACAGGCCAACCTACGAGCAGTACTTC. The encoded protein is CASSSSRDRPTYEQYF.